The rows below give T cell receptor beta chains drawn from one sample of a study of cytomegalovirus exposure and HLA in healthy donors. The assay was immunoSEQ multiplex PCR, and TCRdb's table has in-frame clones only and misses some. The sample lists about 190,000 clones, roughly 83% seen once, with 0.2% to 0.3% in the top ten. The sequencing sample was made of PBMCs. These receptors originate from a boy aged 5-17 years in good health and CMV-seronegative. Both conserved end residues are trimmed from each CDR3. A D gene is named only where the DNA matches it firmly.

>TRBV5-6|.
ASSLGPGPAEQY
>TRBV2|TRBD2
ASSPLAGGMGEQF
>TRBV11-2|.
ASSFLRFAYGYT
>TRBV7-9|TRBD1
ASSLGWTGGNEQF
>TRBV6-5|TRBD1
ASRHDRGSGNTIY
>TRBV7-2|.
ASSLAGVPEAF
>TRBV11-3|TRBD1
ASSKTGGTEAF
>TRBV19|.
ASSIARGQPQH
>TRBV6-1|.
ASSGSSGSYNEQF
>TRBV18|.
ASSPKLGDTEAF
>TRBV6-4|.
ASRPAPGGADTQY
>TRBV7-8|.
ASSPPGGGANVLT
>TRBV28|TRBD1
ASSLVTGVYNEQF
>TRBV30|.
AWSGWGPSTYEQY
>TRBV14|TRBD2
ASSGLAGNEQF
>TRBV28|TRBD2
ASSLGGGLALEQY